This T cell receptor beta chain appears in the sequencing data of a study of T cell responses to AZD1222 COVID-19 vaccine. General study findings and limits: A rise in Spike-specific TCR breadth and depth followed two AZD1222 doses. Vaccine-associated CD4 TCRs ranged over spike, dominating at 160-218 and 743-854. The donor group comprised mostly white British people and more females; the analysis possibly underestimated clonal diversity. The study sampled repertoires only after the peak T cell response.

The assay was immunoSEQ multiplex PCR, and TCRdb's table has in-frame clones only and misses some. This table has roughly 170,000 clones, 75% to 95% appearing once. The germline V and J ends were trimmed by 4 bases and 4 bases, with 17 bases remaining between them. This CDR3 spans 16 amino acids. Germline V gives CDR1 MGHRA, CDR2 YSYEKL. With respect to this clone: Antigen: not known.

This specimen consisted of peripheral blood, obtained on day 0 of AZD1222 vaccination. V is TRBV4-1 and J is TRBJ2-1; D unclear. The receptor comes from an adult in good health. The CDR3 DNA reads TGCGCCAGCAGCCCCCTCGAGGTGGCCCTATACAATGAGCAGTTCTTC. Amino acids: CASSPLEVALYNEQFF.